This is a list of T cell receptor beta chains from one sample in a study of shared clonotypes between healthy human individuals. Clones were sequenced by immunoSEQ multiplex PCR, and TCRdb holds only the in-frame ones, with some missing. The sample shows 1.5 million to 1.9 million clones, 95% to 99% of them seen only once. The specimen sequenced was naive CD4+ T cells sorted from blood. The source of these receptors is a man aged 30-40 years in good health. CDR3s include the opening cysteine and the closing phenylalanine or tryptophan. A D gene is named only where the DNA matches it firmly. Not all rows give a size; the values are once, few, many and, for expanded clones, a class.

v_call	d_call	clone_size	j_call	cdr3_aa	cdr3_nt
TRBV12-5	TRBD2	NA	TRBJ2-1	CASGSPGTTSNEQFF	TGTGCTAGTGGTTCTCCCGGGACTACGAGCAATGAGCAGTTCTTC
TRBV15	NA	NA	TRBJ1-1	CATSRGWTEAFF	TGTGCCACCAGCAGAGGGTGGACTGAAGCTTTCTTT
TRBV11-2	NA	NA	TRBJ2-5	CASSLETWGETQYF	TGTGCCAGCAGCTTAGAAACCTGGGGCGAGACCCAGTACTTC
TRBV7-9	TRBD1	NA	TRBJ2-5	CASSPGQYQETQYF	TGTGCCAGCAGCCCGGGACAGTACCAAGAGACCCAGTACTTC
TRBV6-6	TRBD1	NA	TRBJ2-7	CASSKGQGFYEQYF	TGTGCCAGCAGTAAGGGACAGGGGTTCTACGAGCAGTACTTC
TRBV28	NA	NA	TRBJ1-5	CASSLGHTFVGDNQPQHF	TGTGCCAGCAGTTTAGGCCACACGTTCGTCGGAGACAATCAGCCCCAGCATTTT
TRBV7-9	NA	once	TRBJ2-1	CASSKTGPNNEQFF	TGTGCCAGCAGCAAGACTGGCCCTAACAATGAGCAGTTCTTC
TRBV2	NA	NA	TRBJ2-5	CASSEQEETQYF	TGTGCCAGCAGTGAACAGGAAGAGACCCAGTACTTC
TRBV20-1	NA	NA	TRBJ2-7	CSADYEQYF	TGCAGTGCTGACTACGAGCAGTACTTC
TRBV27	TRBD2	NA	TRBJ2-7	CASRTPGGSYEQYF	TGTGCCAGCAGGACCCCGGGGGGGTCCTACGAGCAGTACTTC
TRBV7-6	TRBD1	once	TRBJ2-7	CASSFSGRGHEQYF	TGTGCCAGCAGCTTTTCGGGCAGGGGGCACGAGCAGTACTTC
TRBV7-2	NA	NA	TRBJ1-1	CASSPGGLNTEAFF	TGTGCCAGCAGCCCAGGTGGGTTGAACACTGAAGCTTTCTTT
TRBV7-2	NA	NA	TRBJ2-2	CASSFRRTNTGELFF	TGTGCCAGCAGCTTCCGGAGAACGAACACCGGGGAGCTGTTTTTT
TRBV9	NA	NA	TRBJ1-2	CASSVEGIYGYTF	TGTGCCAGCAGCGTAGAGGGGATCTATGGCTACACCTTC
TRBV28	NA	NA	TRBJ2-1	CASSLRRASSYNEQFF	TGTGCCAGCAGTTTACGGCGGGCGAGCTCCTACAATGAGCAGTTCTTC
TRBV14	NA	NA	TRBJ2-7	CASSAGYEQYF	TGTGCCAGCAGCGCCGGCTACGAGCAGTACTTC
TRBV7-3	TRBD2	NA	TRBJ2-1	CASSSGTSFSNEQFF	TGTGCCAGCAGCTCCGGGACTAGCTTTTCCAATGAGCAGTTCTTC
TRBV15	NA	NA	TRBJ1-5	CATRGGNSNQPQHF	TGTGCCACCAGGGGGGGAAATAGCAATCAGCCCCAGCATTTT
TRBV14	TRBD2	NA	TRBJ2-1	CASSRRLAGGLNEQFF	TGTGCCAGCAGCAGACGACTAGCGGGAGGACTGAATGAGCAGTTCTTC
TRBV9	NA	NA	TRBJ2-1	CASSVVGGSYNEQFF	TGTGCCAGCAGCGTCGTTGGGGGCTCCTACAATGAGCAGTTCTTC
TRBV29-1	NA	NA	TRBJ1-1	CSVKGNLAFF	TGCAGCGTCAAAGGGAATCTAGCTTTCTTT
TRBV6-6	NA	NA	TRBJ1-1	CASSYFGVTEAFF	TGTGCCAGCAGTTACTTCGGGGTCACTGAAGCTTTCTTT
TRBV27	NA	NA	TRBJ2-3	CASSSLTSFGDTQYF	TGTGCCAGCAGTTCCCTAACTAGTTTCGGGGATACGCAGTATTTT